Shown below are 5 T cell receptor beta chains from a single sample sequenced in a study of T cells after yellow fever vaccination. A single record per CDR3 protein comes from TCRdb applying MiXCR to the 5' RACE reads. The sample has about 94,000 distinct CDR3 sequences, roughly 10% seen once; the top ten hold approximately 15%. The sequenced sample was CD8+ T cells not binding an NS4B(214-222) dextramer, sorted from PBMCs, obtained around 14 days after the first yellow fever vaccination. The receptors here all came from a man younger than 35 who received the YFV17D yellow fever vaccine.

The rearrangement joins TRBV7-8 to TRBJ2-7; D unclear. This CDR3 comprises 14 residues. Germline assignment: CDR1 SGHVS and CDR2 FQNEAQ. Deletions cut 6 bases from V and 1 base from J, with 13 bases between. This CDR3 is CASSILQSSYEQYF. DNA for the CDR3: TGTGCCAGCAGTATTTTACAGAGTTCCTACGAGCAGTACTTC.

The chain recombines TRBV7-2 with TRBJ2-1, with no clear D. V gave up 6 bases and J gave up 7 bases, with 16 bases separating them. This CDR3 region has 14 residues. Germline V gene lookup returns CDR1 SGHTA and CDR2 FQGNSA. CDR3 sequence: CASRDHGLTNEQFF. CDR3 in DNA: TGTGCCAGCAGGGACCACGGGCTGACTAATGAGCAGTTCTTC.

The V call is TRBV9, the J call TRBJ2-1, with a possible D match to TRBD2 (6 bases). Germline V gives CDR1 SGDLS, CDR2 YYNGEE. CDR3 size: 15 residues. V was trimmed by 3 bases and J by 9 bases, leaving 19 bases between them. The CDR3 loop reads CASSEGETSASEQFF. CDR3 nucleotide sequence: TGTGCCAGCAGCGAGGGAGAGACTAGTGCATCTGAGCAGTTCTTC.

This clonotype was picked up a small number of times. This chain joins TRBV7-2 and TRBJ2-2, with TRBD1 identical over 9 bases. CDR1 SGHTA and CDR2 FQGNSA come from the germline V gene. Trimming took 5 bases from V and 11 from J; bases not matched to a gene: 12. The CDR3 runs 15 residues. The CDR3 DNA follows: TGTGCCAGCAGCGTAACCGGGACAGGGATGTTAGAGCTGTTTTTT. Translation: CASSVTGTGMLELFF.

V is TRBV29-1 and J is TRBJ2-7, with D perhaps matching TRBD1 (6 bases). This CDR3 spans 14 amino acids. Trimming took 0 bases from V and 1 from J, leaving 10 bases between them. Germline values: CDR1 SQVTM, CDR2 ANQGSEA. The CDR3 nucleotides are TGCAGCGTTGAAGATATCAGGGGTTCCTACGAGCAGTACTTC. This gives the protein CSVEDIRGSYEQYF.